Below are 25 T cell receptor beta chains sequenced from a single sample in a study of blood T cell repertoires in COVID-19. Assay: immunoSEQ multiplex PCR; the TCRdb copy retains only in-frame clones and omits some. This sample has approximately 190,000 clones, with 84% found just once. The specimen was PBMCs or T cells enriched from blood (not recorded which). Source of these receptors: a woman aged 25 to 45 who had been exposed to COVID-19.

The chain employs TRBV5-1 and TRBJ2-5, with D possibly matching TRBD2 (5 bases). The CDR3 is 18 amino acids. Germline loops: CDR1 SGHRS, CDR2 YFSETQ. Trimming left V 4 bases short and J 2 bases short, with 24 bases between. The CDR3 protein is CASSARSLIRGWQETQYF. DNA of the CDR3: TGCGCCAGCAGCGCACGCAGTTTAATCAGAGGGTGGCAAGAGACCCAGTACTTC.

The chain is built from TRBV18 and TRBJ2-7; weak D call: TRBD2 (6 bases). V shed 7 bases and J shed 6 bases, with 16 bases lying between them. The CDR3 has 13 amino acids. Germline lookup yields CDR1 KGHSH and CDR2 LQKENI. In DNA, the CDR3 is TGTGCCAGCTGGGACGGAGGGGTAAGCGAGCAGTACTTC. This gives the protein CASWDGGVSEQYF.

This clone appeared a few times. This sequence joins TRBV28 and TRBJ2-7; 8 nucleotides line up with TRBD2. Germline assignment: CDR1 MDHEN and CDR2 SYDVKM. The CDR3 contains 15 residues. V was pared by 9 bases and J by 1 base, with 11 bases of the junction left unmatched. CDR3 bases: TGTGCCAGTACGGTAGCGGGGACCCCATCCTACGAGCAGTACTTC. Its translation is CASTVAGTPSYEQYF.

The chain uses TRBV19 and TRBJ2-3, with 14 bases lining up with TRBD2. Germline V gene data show CDR1 as LNHDA and CDR2 as SQIVND (reference sequence). Trimming cost V 5 bases and J 0 bases; bases outside gene matches: 7. This CDR3 comprises 18 residues. This chain's CDR3 is CASSATSGGVSSTDTQYF. The CDR3 DNA is TGTGCCAGTAGTGCGACTAGCGGGGGGGTATCTAGCACAGATACGCAGTATTTT.

Here the CDR3 reads CASSLSTGIYGYTF. CDR3 DNA sequence: TGTGCCAGCAGCTTATCGACAGGAATCTATGGCTACACCTTC. The V call is TRBV7-2, the J call TRBJ1-2; D is perhaps TRBD1 (6 bases). V lost 2 bases and J 4 bases, leaving 11 bases between the germline ends. Looked up from germline, CDR1 is SGHTA and CDR2 is FQGNSA. The CDR3 is 14 residues long. The full variable domain, its missing parts supplied by reference TRBV7-2 and TRBJ1-2, is GAGVSQSPSNKVTEKGKDVELRCDPISGHTALYWYRQSLGQGLEFLIYFQGNSAPDKSGLPSDRFSAERTGGSVSTLTIQRTQQEDSAVYLCASSLSTGIYGYTFGSGTRLTVV.

This chain links TRBV19 with TRBJ1-2, with D possibly TRBD1 on 6 matching bases. The germline gives CDR1 LNHDA, CDR2 SQIVND (reference sequence). Trimming shortened V by 5 bases and J by 3 bases, and 13 bases separated the two germline ends. This CDR3 region has 14 residues. CDR3 DNA sequence: TGTGCCAGTAGTGAAGTAGCAGGGGACTATGGCTACACCTTC. This translates into CASSEVAGDYGYTF.

The chain links TRBV7-3 to TRBJ1-5; D gene unclear. Germline V gene data show CDR1 as SGHTA and CDR2 as FQGTGA. The CDR3 extends over 13 amino acids. V lost 2 bases and J 8 bases, leaving 10 bases between the germline ends. This CDR3 is CASSLFPSEPQHF. The DNA for the CDR3 is TGTGCCAGCAGCTTATTCCCCTCGGAGCCCCAGCATTTT.

The CDR3 DNA follows: TGTGCCAGTAGTATAAGGGGAATCTATGGCTACACCTTC. Its protein product is CASSIRGIYGYTF. The V gene is TRBV19, the J gene TRBJ1-2, with a possible D match to TRBD1 (5 bases). From germline, CDR1 is LNHDA and CDR2 SQIVND (reference sequence). This CDR3 is 13 amino acids long. Trimming pared 2 bases from V and 4 bases from J, leaving 8 bases between. Complete variable domain (other parts from reference TRBV19 and TRBJ1-2): DGGITQSPKYLFRKEGQNVTLSCEQNLNHDAMYWYRQDPGQGLRLIYYSQIVNDFQKGDIAEGYSVSREKKESFPLTVTSAQKNPTAFYLCASSIRGIYGYTFGSGTRLTVV.

The V gene is TRBV6-5, the J gene TRBJ2-5; a weak D match, TRBD1 (6 bases). V lost 0 bases and J 6 bases, leaving 14 bases between the germline ends. Germline V gene data show CDR1 as MNHEY and CDR2 as SVGAGI. The CDR3 length is 15 residues. The CDR3 coding sequence is TGTGCCAGCAGTTACTCGACCAGGGGTTTGAAGACCCAGTACTTC. Translation gives CASSYSTRGLKTQYF.

The chain carries TRBV6-2 or TRBV6-3 and TRBJ2-3, with D tentatively TRBD1 (5 bases). The length of the CDR3 is 14 residues. Trimming took 6 bases from V and 5 from J, leaving 15 bases between them. The germline gives CDR1 MNHEY, CDR2 SVGEGT. The CDR3 nucleotides are TGTGCCAGCAGCAGCAGGGTGGTGGGAGATACGCAGTATTTT. Its translation: CASSSRVVGDTQYF.

This clone was found a few times. The CDR3 loop is CASSWNRGGKLFF. The CDR3 nucleotides are TGTGCCAGCAGCTGGAACAGGGGGGGAAAACTGTTTTTT. The chain couples TRBV7-9 to TRBJ1-4; 8 positions match TRBD1. The J segment lost 10 bases and the V segment lost 4 bases, leaving 5 bases of the junction unmatched. This CDR3 region has 13 residues. The V gene's germline CDR1 is SEHNR and CDR2 FQNEAQ (reference sequence).

This clone has only one observation. The chain combines TRBV7-2 with TRBJ2-7, with 8 nucleotides matching TRBD2. Unmatched junction bases numbered 10, after V lost 0 bases and J lost 3 bases. Germline CDR1 SGHTA, CDR2 FQGNSA. The CDR3 spans 17 residues. The DNA for the CDR3 is TGTGCCAGCAGCTTAGCGAACTCTCGCGGGGGGTACTACGAGCAGTACTTC. It yields the protein CASSLANSRGGYYEQYF. The full variable domain, its missing parts supplied by reference TRBV7-2 and TRBJ2-7, is GAGVSQSPSNKVTEKGKDVELRCDPISGHTALYWYRQSLGQGLEFLIYFQGNSAPDKSGLPSDRFSAERTGGSVSTLTIQRTQQEDSAVYLCASSLANSRGGYYEQYFGPGTRLTVT.

The rearrangement uses TRBV4-3 and TRBJ2-1; the match to TRBD2 covers 11 bases. The CDR3 length is 15 residues. V lost 4 bases, J lost 10 bases, and 9 bases stayed unmatched. The V gene's germline CDR1 is LGHNA and CDR2 YSLEER. The CDR3 nucleotides are TGCGCCAGCAGCCCCTCGGGACTAGCGGCAACCGAGCAGTTCTTC. Translating it yields CASSPSGLAATEQFF.

The V gene is TRBV2, the J gene TRBJ1-5; TRBD1 agrees at 7 bases. The germline V gene encodes CDR1 SNHLY and CDR2 FYNNEI. This CDR3 contains 15 residues. J was trimmed by 7 bases and V by 5 bases; bases with no gene match: 11. CDR3 DNA sequence: TGTGCCAGCAGTCCCAGGACAGGATCCGAGCAGCCCCAGCATTTT. It codes for CASSPRTGSEQPQHF.

This chain connects TRBV5-4 to TRBJ1-2, with D perhaps TRBD1 (6 bases). Germline loops: CDR1 SGHNT, CDR2 YYREEE (reference sequence). This CDR3 is built from 14 residues. V was shortened by 4 bases and J by 4 bases, with 14 bases between the two germline ends. The CDR3 nucleotides are TGTGCCAGCAGCGAAACAGGGCTCAGCTATGGCTACACCTTC. This sequence encodes CASSETGLSYGYTF.

V usage is TRBV30 and J usage is TRBJ1-2; no clear D gene. Looked up from germline, CDR1 is GTSNPN and CDR2 is SVGIG (reference sequence). There are 15 residues in the CDR3. V was clipped by 4 bases and J by 6 bases, with 21 bases between them. For the CDR3, the DNA is TGTGCCTGGACTCAACCGGGATCTAATCCTGATGGCTACACCTTC. Its translation: CAWTQPGSNPDGYTF.

This clone was observed once. V usage is TRBV5-1 and J usage is TRBJ1-1, with D unresolved. CDR1 and CDR2 from the germline V gene are SGHRS and YFSETQ. This CDR3 is built from 11 residues. Deletions cut 5 bases from V and 5 bases from J, with 7 bases between. CDR3 nucleotide sequence: TGCGCCAGCAGAAGCGGGACTGAAGCTTTCTTT. Protein sequence: CASRSGTEAFF.

The rearrangement links TRBV7-2 to TRBJ2-3; possibly TRBD2 for D (6 bases). The CDR3 extends over 14 amino acids. Trimming removed 2 bases at V and 2 bases at J, with 8 bases between. CDR1 is SGHTA and CDR2 is FQGNSA in the germline V gene. CDR3 protein: CASSLTSPTDTQYF. In DNA form, the CDR3 reads TGTGCCAGCAGCTTAACTAGCCCCACAGATACGCAGTATTTT.

The gene calls are TRBV4-3 and TRBJ1-1, with D possibly being TRBD1 (6 bases). V lost 3 bases, J lost 1 base, and 12 bases lay in between. From germline, CDR1 is LGHNA and CDR2 YSLEER. This CDR3 has 15 amino acids. The DNA of the CDR3 is TGCGCCAGCAGCCATTCGACAGGAGAGAACACTGAAGCTTTCTTT. Translated: CASSHSTGENTEAFF.

The genes are TRBV6-6 and TRBJ2-3; perhaps TRBD2 as D (6 bases). This CDR3 comprises 14 residues. V gave up 6 bases and J gave up 8 bases, with 18 bases separating them. The germline gives CDR1 MNHNY, CDR2 SVGAGI (reference sequence). This chain's CDR3 is CASSGGFQSGTQYF. CDR3 nucleotide sequence: TGTGCCAGCAGCGGGGGTTTCCAATCAGGTACGCAGTATTTT.

The V call is TRBV10-2, the J call TRBJ2-5; 9 bases align to TRBD2. Per the germline V gene, CDR1 is WSHSY and CDR2 is SAAADI. The CDR3 has 15 residues. V was clipped by 6 bases and J by 5 bases; unmatched bases: 10. The CDR3: CASREGTSFMETQYF. In DNA, the CDR3 is TGCGCCAGCAGGGAGGGGACTAGCTTCATGGAGACCCAGTACTTC.

The rearrangement links TRBV7-2 to TRBJ1-5; D ambiguous. Germline lookup yields CDR1 SGHTA and CDR2 FQGNSA. CDR3 length equals 14 residues. V was shortened by 5 bases and J by 3 bases, with 11 bases between the two germline ends. The CDR3 sequence is CASSQDGYNQPQHF. In DNA form, the CDR3 reads TGTGCCAGCAGCCAAGACGGGTACAATCAGCCCCAGCATTTT.

The V gene is TRBV29-1, the J gene TRBJ1-2, with TRBD1 identical over 10 bases. CDR1 and CDR2 from the germline V gene are SQVTM and ANQGSEA. The CDR3 loop spans 15 amino acids. V lost 0 bases, J lost 4 bases, and 5 bases stayed unmatched. The CDR3: CSVEDLGTGAYGYTF. The CDR3 bases are TGCAGCGTTGAAGATCTCGGGACAGGGGCCTATGGCTACACCTTC.

This chain uses TRBV18 with TRBJ2-1; D remains ambiguous. The germline V gene encodes CDR1 KGHSH and CDR2 LQKENI. There are 13 residues in the CDR3. Trimming left V 3 bases short and J 4 bases short, with 7 bases between. CDR3 DNA: TGTGCCAGCTCACCGGGCCAGTACAATGAGCAGTTCTTC. Its protein product is CASSPGQYNEQFF.

The chain joins TRBV12-5 to TRBJ2-3, with D possibly TRBD1 on 5 matching bases. CDR3 length: 15 amino acids. Germline-derived CDR1 and CDR2 are LGHNT and FRNRAP. V lost 3 bases, J lost 6 bases, and 16 bases lay in between. This CDR3 reads CASGFTVRGEDTQYF. Here the CDR3 DNA reads TGTGCTAGTGGTTTCACGGTTAGGGGCGAGGATACGCAGTATTTT. The entire variable domain, with the rest obtained from reference TRBV12-5 and TRBJ2-3, is as follows: DARVTQTPRHKVTEMGQEVTMRCQPILGHNTVFWYRQTMMQGLELLAYFRNRAPLDDSGMPKDRFSAEMPDATLATLKIQPSEPRDSAVYFCASGFTVRGEDTQYFGPGTRLTVL.